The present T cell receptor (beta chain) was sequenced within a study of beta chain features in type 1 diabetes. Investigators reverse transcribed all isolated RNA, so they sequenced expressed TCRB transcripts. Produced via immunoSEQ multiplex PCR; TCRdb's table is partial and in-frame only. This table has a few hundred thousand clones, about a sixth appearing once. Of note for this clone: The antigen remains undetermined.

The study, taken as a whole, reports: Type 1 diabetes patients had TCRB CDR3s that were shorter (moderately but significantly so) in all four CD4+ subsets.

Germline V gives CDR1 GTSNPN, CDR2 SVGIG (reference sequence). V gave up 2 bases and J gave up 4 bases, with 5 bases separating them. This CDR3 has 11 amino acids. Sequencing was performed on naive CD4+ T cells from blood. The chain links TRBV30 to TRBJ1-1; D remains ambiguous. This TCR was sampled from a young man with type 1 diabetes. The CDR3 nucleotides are TGTGCCTGGAGTAGAAGCACTGAAGCTTTCTTT. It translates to CAWSRSTEAFF. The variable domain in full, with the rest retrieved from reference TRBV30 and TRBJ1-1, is SQTIHQWPATLVQPVGSPLSLECTVEGTSNPNLYWYRQAAGRGLQLLFYSVGIGQISSEVPQNLSASRPQDRQFILSSKKLLLSDSGFYLCAWSRSTEAFFGQGTRLTVV.